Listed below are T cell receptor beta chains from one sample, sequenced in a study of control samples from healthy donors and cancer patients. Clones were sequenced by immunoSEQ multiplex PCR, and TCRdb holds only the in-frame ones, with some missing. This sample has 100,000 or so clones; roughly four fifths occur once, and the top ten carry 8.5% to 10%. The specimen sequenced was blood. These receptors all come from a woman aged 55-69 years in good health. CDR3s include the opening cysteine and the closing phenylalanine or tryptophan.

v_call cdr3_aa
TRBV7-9 CASSWPGGGSGELFF
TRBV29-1 CSVDAWSDTQYF
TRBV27 CASRNSGFESYEQYF
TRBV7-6 CASRPVNTGTGELFF
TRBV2 CASSGGQGSETQYF
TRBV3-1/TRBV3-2 CASRARGQGAGEQYF
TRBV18 CASSLPTGGSEKLFF
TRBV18 CASSPRGSTDTQYF
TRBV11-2 CASSLEAAFNSPLHF
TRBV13 CASSHREYSYEQYF
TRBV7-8 CASSLARSGVSGNTIYF
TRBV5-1 CASSLILAGGLEQYF
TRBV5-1 CASSPGGSQQEKLFF
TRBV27 CASSLTWDSNQPQHF
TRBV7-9 CASSSTGQSYEQYF
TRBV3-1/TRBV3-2 CASSQVTIVRELFF
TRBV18 CASSPPSSAKTDTQYF
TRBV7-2 CASSPQISDNQPQHF
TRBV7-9 CASSLEQGYNEQFF
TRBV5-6 CASSPWDREYTGELFF
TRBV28 CASRRGGRAQGADTQYF
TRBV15 CATSSSQGFLETQYF
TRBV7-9 CASSLAGSILSHSYEQYF
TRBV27 CASSLVGAPHGYTF
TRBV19 CASTGGAFTDTQYF
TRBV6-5 CASSYSSGGAHEQFF
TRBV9 CASSSGLPRELFF
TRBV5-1 CASSPEDGGQETQYF
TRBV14 CASSLYGQGTDTIYF
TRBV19 CASGLTGGANTGELFF
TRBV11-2 CASSLVGGQIGDTEAFF
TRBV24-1 CATSDPGSPPQGAYTEAFF
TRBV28 CATKTGSYGYTF
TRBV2 CASSEQGRLGDNEQFF
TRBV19 CASSMRILNTEAFF
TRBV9 CASSVTPSSYNEQFF
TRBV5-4 CASSLDHLPLHF
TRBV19 CASSMGGNNEQFF